This T cell receptor (beta chain) was sequenced in a study of PD-1 blockade in classical Hodgkin lymphoma. Study-level points and caveats: Individuals who commenced nivolumab within less than 1 year of ASCT were excluded. The study reported lower baseline TCR diversity in newly diagnosed patients than in healthy donors. CD4+ TCR diversity climbed significantly by C4D1, unlike CD8+ TCR diversity.

Time point indicated: cycle 4 day 1 (C4D1), after less than seven weeks of nivolumab. There was relapse after autologous stem cell transplantation in every patient, and there was variation in brentuximab vedotin exposure. Best responses were complete response, partial response or progressive disease. The CDR3 contains 12 residues. CDR1 and CDR2 from the germline V gene are LNHDA and SQIVND (reference sequence). Trimming left V 6 bases short and J 8 bases short, with 13 bases between. Note on this clone: Antigen: not known.

Data came from immunoSEQ multiplex PCR; TCRdb stores just in-frame clones and leaves some out. The profile shows approximately 110,000 clones, approximately 89% of them singletons. This sequence was found in a human donor with classical Hodgkin lymphoma. V and J are TRBV19 and TRBJ1-2; TRBD1 is a possible D gene (5 bases). The sequences come from peripheral blood mononuclear cells (PBMCs), collected before the fourth cycle of nivolumab. The CDR3 coding sequence is TGTGCCAGTAGCAATGGGACGAGAGGCTACACCTTC. The encoded protein is CASSNGTRGYTF.